This T cell receptor (delta chain) was sequenced in a study of gamma-delta T cells after stem cell transplantation. TCRdb re-analyzed the RT-PCR reads via CATT. Among about 1,400 delta-chain clones listed, roughly 15% were seen once. The table lists this clone with a count of one. It differs at one base from a far larger clone, so likely a read error. Sequencing was carried out using gamma-delta T cells. The source is a human donor. It is not recorded whose cells these are; they may come from a transplant donor.

CDR3 sequence: CACDALTTYKLIF. Here the CDR3 DNA reads TGTGCCTGTGACGCCCTTACCACCTATAAACTCATCTTT. The chain has TRDV2 and TRDJ1; no clear D gene. The CDR3 consists of 13 residues. The germline V gene encodes CDR1 GEAIGNYY and CDR2 EKD.